Included here is one T cell receptor (beta chain) sequence, with context. Its specificity is unknown. The identical CDR3 is also encoded by other nucleotide sequences in the sample. These data belong to a study of cytomegalovirus exposure and HLA in healthy donors. Whole-study results and caveats: In vitro work confirmed that three CMV-associated chains recognize CMV antigens.

The PCR was carried out with 60 Vbeta primers and 13 Jbeta primers. Libraries were prepared by immunoSEQ multiplex PCR; TCRdb keeps only in-frame clonotypes and omits some of them. The sample lists about 92,000 clones, roughly 70% occurring once. Trimming removed 0 bases from V and 3 bases from J, with 11 bases in between. Germline V gene data show CDR1 as SGHNT and CDR2 as YYREEE (reference sequence). The CDR3 is 15 amino acids. Sequencing used PBMCs. The gene calls are TRBV5-4 and TRBJ2-3, with TRBD2 as a possible D gene (6 bases). This receptor was obtained from a man aged 50 to 60 in good health and CMV-seronegative. CDR3 nucleotides: TGTGCCAGCAGCTTGGACGGGGGTGGGACAGATACGCAGTATTTT. It is translated as CASSLDGGGTDTQYF.